These 32 T cell receptor beta chains were all obtained from the same sample, sequenced in a study of blood T cells in healthy people across ages. A second PCR of about 6 to 11 cycles used a sample-barcoded 5' primer and a J-beta primer mix. Using its own MiXCR run on the 5' RACE reads, TCRdb lists one record per CDR3 protein. The sample carries about 1.8 million distinct CDR3 sequences, around 48% recorded once. Sequenced input: blood. The receptors come from a woman between 40 and 55 years old in good health.

There are a few counts of this clonotype. Here the CDR3 DNA reads TGTGCCACTACGAACGGGCAGGGGCGTTTAAACATTCAGTACTTC. Translated: CATTNGQGRLNIQYF. The chain combines TRBV6-2 or TRBV6-3 with TRBJ2-4, with D tentatively TRBD1 (6 bases). In germline, CDR1 is MNHEY, CDR2 SVGEGT. Trimming removed 10 bases at V and 6 bases at J, with 22 bases between. CDR3 length equals 15 residues.

V is TRBV12-3 or TRBV12-4 and J is TRBJ2-1, with 10 bases aligning to TRBD2. CDR3 length: 22 residues. Trimming at V came to 3 bases and at J to 4 bases, leaving 24 bases not matched to a gene. CDR3 protein: CASSLVGSGGAGIGGLYNEQFF. The CDR3 DNA is TGTGCCAGCAGTTTGGTGGGAAGCGGGGGGGCTGGAATAGGGGGCTTATACAATGAGCAGTTCTTC.

This clonotype has a handful of counts. The chain is built from TRBV29-1 and TRBJ2-1; weak D call: TRBD2 (6 bases). This CDR3 is 14 amino acids long. Germline CDR1 is SQVTM and CDR2 is ANQGSEA. Trimming pared 2 bases from V and 1 base from J, leaving 9 bases between. CDR3 DNA sequence: TGCAGCGTTGAACGGCGGGGATCCTACAATGAGCAGTTCTTC. It is translated as CSVERRGSYNEQFF.

This sequence joins TRBV7-2 and TRBJ2-4; 8 bases are shared with TRBD1. CDR1 SGHTA and CDR2 FQGNSA come from the germline V gene. V shed 5 bases, J shed 9 bases, and the junction held 15 bases outside the gene matches. CDR3 length: 16 residues. CDR3 loop: CASSSSWTGMGSIQYF. Here the CDR3 DNA reads TGTGCCAGCAGCAGTAGTTGGACAGGGATGGGGAGCATTCAGTACTTC.

V gene TRBV7-2 combines with J gene TRBJ2-1; D might be TRBD1 (6 bases). With 5 bases removed from V and 1 base from J, the gap between germline ends came to 18 bases. The CDR3 contains 17 residues. Germline V gene data show CDR1 as SGHTA and CDR2 as FQGNSA. CDR3 DNA sequence: TGTGCCAGCAGCCACAATAGGGGGATAGGATCCTACAATGAGCAGTTCTTC. Translating it yields CASSHNRGIGSYNEQFF.

This chain uses TRBV2 with TRBJ1-2; no firm D call. This CDR3 has 16 residues. V was shortened by 4 bases and J by 4 bases, with 19 bases between the two germline ends. Germline V gene data show CDR1 as SNHLY and CDR2 as FYNNEI. This CDR3 reads CASSGIKTSPSYGYTF. The CDR3 nucleotides read TGTGCCAGCAGTGGAATCAAAACTTCTCCCAGCTATGGCTACACCTTC.

J is TRBJ2-5 and V is TRBV9, with D perhaps being TRBD1 or TRBD2 (5 bases each). The CDR3 covers 14 residues. Germline CDR1 reads SGDLS; CDR2 reads YYNGEE. Trimming stripped 2 bases from V and 1 base from J, with 9 bases between. This CDR3 is CASSVGVAQETQYF. CDR3 bases: TGTGCCAGCAGCGTGGGGGTAGCCCAAGAGACCCAGTACTTC.

The gene calls are TRBV7-8 and TRBJ2-3, with a possible D match to TRBD1 (5 bases). The V end lost 3 bases, the J end lost 1 base, and 14 bases lay between the germline ends. The CDR3 covers 16 residues. Germline V lookup: CDR1 SGHVS, CDR2 FQNEAQ. The CDR3: CASSFNQGYGTDTQYF. CDR3 nucleotide sequence: TGTGCCAGCAGCTTTAACCAGGGTTACGGCACAGATACGCAGTATTTT. The variable domain in full, with the rest retrieved from reference TRBV7-8 and TRBJ2-3, is GAGVSQSPRYKVAKRGQDVALRCDPISGHVSLFWYQQALGQGPEFLTYFQNEAQLDKSGLPSDRFFAERPEGSVSTLKIQRTQQEDSAVYLCASSFNQGYGTDTQYFGPGTRLTVL.

This rearrangement joins TRBV6-6 to TRBJ2-1; TRBD2 is a possible D gene (5 bases). This CDR3 comprises 15 residues. The V end was cut by 0 bases, the J end by 13 bases, with 19 bases between. Germline V lookup: CDR1 MNHNY, CDR2 SVGAGI (reference sequence). The CDR3 nucleotides read TGTGCCAGCAGTTACTCGGGTGGGGTGGAGGAGACCCAGTTCTTC. Amino acids: CASSYSGGVEETQFF.

Details on this clonotype: Relative to the germline gene, one junction end is altered; a read error may explain this. The chain joins TRBV9 to TRBJ2-1; D remains unclear. Germline V gene sequence: CDR1 SGDLS, CDR2 YYNGEE. The CDR3 is made up of 9 amino acids. The CDR3 bases are TGTGCCAGCAACGTAGATAAGTTCTTC. Residues: CASNVDKFF. The variable domain in full, completed from reference TRBV9 and TRBJ2-1, reads DSGVTQTPKHLITATGQRVTLRCSPRSGDLSVYWYQQSLDQGLQFLIQYYNGEERAKGNILERFSAQQFPDLHSELNLSSLELGDSALYFCASNVDKFFGPGTRLTVL.

This sequence joins TRBV28 and TRBJ2-1; D possibly uses TRBD1 or TRBD2 (6 bases each). The V end lost 5 bases, the J end lost 15 bases, and 26 bases lay between the germline ends. The V gene's germline CDR1 is MDHEN and CDR2 SYDVKM. The CDR3 contains 15 residues. The CDR3 DNA reads as TGTGCCAGCAGTCTGCCTAATCTCGGACCGGAGGGGGGGTTCTTC. Translated: CASSLPNLGPEGGFF.

The V and J genes are TRBV28 and TRBJ2-1; 16 bases agree with TRBD2. With 8 bases clipped from V and 4 bases from J, the junction kept 5 bases outside the gene matches. This CDR3 has 16 amino acids. Germline-derived CDR1 and CDR2 are MDHEN and SYDVKM. CDR3: CASLGLAGGQYNEQFF. CDR3 in DNA: TGTGCCAGCCTGGGACTAGCGGGGGGGCAGTACAATGAGCAGTTCTTC.

This chain links TRBV28 with TRBJ2-3; TRBD1 aligns across 7 bases. There are 16 residues in the CDR3. CDR1 and CDR2 (germline): MDHEN, SYDVKM. With V trimmed by 4 bases and J by 5 bases, 12 bases remained unmatched. CDR3 DNA sequence: TGTGCCAGCAGTTCCGGGACAGCAACCGAAATAGATACGCAGTATTTT. Translated: CASSSGTATEIDTQYF. The whole variable domain, remainder taken from reference TRBV28 and TRBJ2-3, is DVKVTQSSRYLVKRTGEKVFLECVQDMDHENMFWYRQDPGLGLRLIYFSYDVKMKEKGDIPEGYSVSREKKERFSLILESASTNQTSMYLCASSSGTATEIDTQYFGPGTRLTVL.

The chain is built from TRBV12-3 or TRBV12-4 and TRBJ2-1, with D perhaps TRBD1 (6 bases). Trimming left V 5 bases short and J 12 bases short, with 17 bases between. This CDR3 comprises 13 residues. Here the CDR3 reads CASSPMGQGRQFF. CDR3 DNA sequence: TGTGCCAGCAGTCCGATGGGGCAGGGGAGGCAGTTCTTC.

This chain connects TRBV6-2 or TRBV6-3 to TRBJ1-5, with TRBD1 identical over 8 bases. The CDR3 loop spans 14 amino acids. V was clipped by 11 bases and J by 4 bases; unmatched bases: 10. CDR1 MNHEY and CDR2 SVGEGT come from the germline V gene. This chain's CDR3 is CAVQGAQVNQPQHF. The DNA for the CDR3 is TGTGCCGTCCAGGGGGCGCAGGTTAATCAGCCCCAGCATTTT.

This chain connects TRBV10-1 to TRBJ2-7; possible D gene TRBD2, 5 bases. V was trimmed by 3 bases and J by 5 bases, leaving 11 bases between them. The CDR3 is made up of 13 amino acids. The germline V gene has CDR1 WNHNN and CDR2 SYGVQD (reference sequence). The CDR3 spells CASSDEGRDEQYF. The CDR3, as DNA: TGCGCCAGCAGTGATGAGGGCCGGGACGAGCAGTACTTC.

The chain carries TRBV2 and TRBJ2-6, with D possibly TRBD1 on 6 matching bases. Per germline, CDR1 SNHLY and CDR2 FYNNEI. Trimming removed 11 bases from V and 4 bases from J, with 18 bases in between. The length of the CDR3 is 15 residues. The CDR3 loop is CACTPRGEGANVLTF. The CDR3 DNA reads TGTGCCTGCACCCCCAGGGGCGAAGGGGCCAACGTCCTGACTTTC.

This rearrangement joins TRBV7-9 to TRBJ2-3, with 11 bases fitting TRBD2. Germline V gives CDR1 SEHNR, CDR2 FQNEAQ (reference sequence). V shed 5 bases, J shed 2 bases, and the junction held 15 bases outside the gene matches. The CDR3 length is 19 residues. The CDR3 spells CASSTYGRTSGGLTDTQYF. CDR3 nucleotide sequence: TGTGCCAGCAGCACCTATGGGAGAACTAGCGGGGGCCTCACAGATACGCAGTATTTT. Drawing the rest from reference TRBV7-9 and TRBJ2-3, the complete variable domain is DTGVSQNPRHKITKRGQNVTFRCDPISEHNRLYWYRQTLGQGPEFLTYFQNEAQLEKSRLLSDRFSAERPKGSFSTLEIQRTEQGDSAMYLCASSTYGRTSGGLTDTQYFGPGTRLTVL.

V is TRBV13 and J is TRBJ1-6; the D is unclear. In germline, CDR1 is PRHDT, CDR2 FYEKMQ (reference sequence). V lost 2 bases to trimming and J lost 5 bases, with 7 bases between them. There are 14 residues in the CDR3. In DNA, the CDR3 is TGTGCCAGCAGCTTATTCACCAATAATTCACCCCTCCACTTT. Protein product: CASSLFTNNSPLHF.

V usage is TRBV5-5 and J usage is TRBJ1-2, with TRBD1 matching over 7 bases. In germline, CDR1 is SGHKS, CDR2 YYEKEE (reference sequence). The trim removed 3 bases at V and 3 bases at J, leaving 5 bases unmatched. The CDR3 extends over 14 amino acids. Here the CDR3 DNA reads TGTGCCAGCAGCTCACAGGGGTTGGACTATGGCTACACCTTC. Protein product: CASSSQGLDYGYTF.

This clonotype has only a few counts. This chain joins TRBV12-3 or TRBV12-4 and TRBJ2-2, with D unresolved. The V and J ends lost 11 bases and 2 bases respectively, with 15 bases between them. CDR3 length: 14 residues. Written as DNA, the CDR3 is TGTGCCCTCGGCAGTCTACAAAACACCGGGGAGCTGTTTTTT. It specifies CALGSLQNTGELFF.

Regarding this clonotype: Germline is not matched at one junction end, which may reflect a read error. This chain links TRBV2 with TRBJ2-7; no clear D gene. CDR3 length: 14 residues. CDR1 is SNHLY and CDR2 is FYNNEI in the germline V gene. The CDR3 DNA is TGTGTCAGCAGTCACCCAGGAGTGCCCTACGAGCAGTACTTC. Encoded protein: CVSSHPGVPYEQYF.

This rearrangement joins TRBV20-1 to TRBJ2-1, with 8 bases identical to TRBD2. This CDR3 has 15 amino acids. Germline values: CDR1 DFQATT, CDR2 SNEGSKA (reference sequence). The ends lost 3 bases at V and 5 bases at J; junction bases unmatched: 9. The chain's CDR3 is CSARAGTSGHNEQFF. As DNA, the CDR3 is TGCAGTGCTAGGGCGGGAACTAGCGGTCACAATGAGCAGTTCTTC.

This clonotype has just one count. The V and J genes are TRBV5-1 and TRBJ2-6, with 12 bases that match TRBD2. Trimming removed 4 bases from V and 0 bases from J; junction bases left unmatched: 5. Germline CDR1 is SGHRS and CDR2 is YFSETQ. The CDR3 loop spans 18 amino acids. CDR3 amino acids: CASSLTSGGFSGANVLTF. CDR3 DNA sequence: TGCGCCAGCAGCCTGACTAGCGGGGGCTTCTCTGGGGCCAACGTCCTGACTTTC.

V usage is TRBV20-1 and J usage is TRBJ2-1, with TRBD1 matching 8 bases. Germline CDR1 and CDR2: DFQATT and SNEGSKA (reference sequence). V shed 3 bases and J 2 bases; nucleotides not matched to a gene: 6. This CDR3 is built from 15 residues. The CDR3 is CSASSRDRTYNEQFF. The DNA of the CDR3 is TGCAGTGCTAGTTCCCGGGACAGGACCTACAATGAGCAGTTCTTC.

The chain combines TRBV5-1 with TRBJ1-4; tentatively, D is TRBD1 (6 bases). This CDR3 is built from 15 residues. Trimming removed 2 bases from V and 7 bases from J, with 15 bases in between. CDR1 and CDR2 (germline): SGHRS, YFSETQ. CDR3 sequence reads: CASSLGTGTPEKLFF. The CDR3 nucleotides are TGCGCCAGCAGCTTAGGGACCGGGACACCTGAAAAACTGTTTTTT.

About this clonotype itself: Its ends do not fully match the called genes, so a read error is possible. V and J are TRBV5-1 and TRBJ1-5, with TRBD1 as a possible D gene (5 bases). Germline CDR1 and CDR2: SGHRS and YFSETQ. The CDR3 consists of 14 residues. Written as DNA, the CDR3 is TGTGCCAGCAGCTTGGGGGAGGGCAATCAGCCCCAGCATTTT. As protein: CASSLGEGNQPQHF.

This sequence joins TRBV6-2 or TRBV6-3 and TRBJ2-3, with 9 bases matching TRBD2. The germline V gene has CDR1 MNHEY and CDR2 SVGEGT. The CDR3 sequence is 16 residues long. V lost 2 bases and J lost 5; bases outside the gene matches: 8. In nucleotides, the CDR3 is TGTGCCAGCAGTTACCAGCTAGCGGGGTCTTTAGATACGCAGTATTTT. Translated: CASSYQLAGSLDTQYF.

This chain uses TRBV6-5 with TRBJ2-1; 10 bases match TRBD2. CDR1 MNHEY and CDR2 SVGAGI come from the germline V gene. After removal of 0 bases from V and 13 bases from J, the junction contained 15 bases not matched to a gene. This CDR3 is 17 amino acids long. CDR3 in amino acids: CASSYSSSGGLQETQFF. CDR3 sequence (DNA): TGTGCCAGCAGTTACTCATCTAGCGGGGGCCTACAAGAGACCCAGTTCTTC.

This chain joins TRBV28 and TRBJ2-5; 7 bases map to TRBD2. Germline CDR1 MDHEN, CDR2 SYDVKM. V was clipped by 6 bases and J by 0 bases; unmatched bases: 4. This CDR3 has 14 amino acids. CDR3: CASRALADQETQYF. CDR3 nucleotide sequence: TGTGCCAGCAGGGCCCTAGCGGACCAAGAGACCCAGTACTTC.

There are a few counts of this clonotype. The rearrangement joins TRBV6-5 to TRBJ1-1; D gene uncertain. This CDR3 spans 14 amino acids. Deletions cut 8 bases from V and 0 bases from J, with 13 bases between. Per germline, CDR1 MNHEY and CDR2 SVGAGI. The CDR3 spells CASFLDVVNTEAFF. The CDR3 coding sequence is TGTGCCAGCTTCCTAGACGTAGTGAACACTGAAGCTTTCTTT.

There are a few counts of this clonotype. The chain links TRBV7-2 to TRBJ1-2; D may be TRBD1 (5 bases). This CDR3 is built from 16 residues. Germline V gene data show CDR1 as SGHTA and CDR2 as FQGNSA. Deletions cut 2 bases from V and 0 bases from J, with 13 bases between. The DNA of the CDR3 is TGTGCCAGCAGCTTAATGGCAGGGCCCTCTAACTATGGCTACACCTTC. Protein product: CASSLMAGPSNYGYTF.